A selection of T cell receptor beta chains follows, all from one sample in a study of long-term antiretroviral therapy in people with HIV. This table comes from immunoSEQ multiplex PCR, and its TCRdb copy is limited to in-frame clones, with some not included. In the table there are roughly 15,000 clones, 88% of which are singletons. The sequencing here drew on unsorted PBMCs, taken 6.9 years after starting antiretroviral therapy. The receptors originated from a man aged 50 to 59 with HIV. CDR3s include the opening cysteine and the closing phenylalanine or tryptophan. Each record gives: J gene, V gene, D gene, clone size, CDR3 DNA, CDR3 protein. D genes are given only for firm matches. Where a row states a size, it is once, few, many or the class of an expanded clone; other rows omit it.

TRBJ1-2	TRBV19	.	.	TGTGCCAGTAGTATAGCCAGGAACTCCTATGGCTACACCTTC	CASSIARNSYGYTF
TRBJ2-1	TRBV30	TRBD2	.	TGTGCCTGGAACTTACTAGCGGCCCCGAGTGATGAGCAGTTCTTC	CAWNLLAAPSDEQFF
TRBJ1-3	TRBV2	TRBD1	.	TGTGCCGGAACCGGGACAGGGAGGAACACCATATATTTT	CAGTGTGRNTIYF
TRBJ1-5	TRBV5-1	.	few	TGCGCCAGCAGCTTGGACCCCTTGCAGGGAGGGGTATATAGCAATCAGCCCCAGCATTTT	CASSLDPLQGGVYSNQPQHF
TRBJ2-7	TRBV11-2	TRBD1	.	TGTGCCAGCAGCTTAGTACAGGGGGATCAATCCTGCGAGCAGTACTTC	CASSLVQGDQSCEQYF
TRBJ2-2	TRBV4-1	TRBD2	.	TGCGCCAGCAGCCCGGGACTAGCGTCAACCGGGGAGCTGTTTTTT	CASSPGLASTGELFF
TRBJ1-2	TRBV5-4	TRBD1	.	TGTGCCAGCAGCTTAGGGACAGGGGCGCCAATCGAAGGCGGCTACACCTTC	CASSLGTGAPIEGGYTF
TRBJ1-3	TRBV4-3	TRBD1	.	TGCGCCAGCAGCCAAGATACTACAGGGGGCTCTGGAAACACCATATATTTT	CASSQDTTGGSGNTIYF
TRBJ2-7	TRBV6-6	TRBD1	.	TGTGCCAGCATCGCTTCAAAGACAGGGATCTACGAGCAGTACTTC	CASIASKTGIYEQYF
TRBJ2-2	TRBV25-1	.	once	TGTGCCAGCAGTGGAGGACTCACCGGGGAGCTGTTTTTT	CASSGGLTGELFF
TRBJ2-3	TRBV4-3	.	.	TGCGCCAGCAGCCAAGCCCGGGAACCCTATACGCAGTATTTT	CASSQAREPYTQYF
TRBJ1-6	TRBV15	.	.	TGTGCCACCAGCAGCGACAGAGTTTATAATTCACCCCTCCACTTT	CATSSDRVYNSPLHF
TRBJ2-5	TRBV27	TRBD2	.	TGTGCCAGCAGTCTCCGTCAGGTTGGACTAGCGGAAGAGACCCAGTACTTC	CASSLRQVGLAEETQYF
TRBJ2-1	TRBV15	.	.	TGTGCCACCAGCAGAGTAGGAGATAGCTCCTACAATGAGCAGTTCTTC	CATSRVGDSSYNEQFF
TRBJ2-7	TRBV19	.	.	TGTGCCAGTAGTATTCGGGCAGATAGCTCCTACGAGCAGTACTTC	CASSIRADSSYEQYF
TRBJ1-4	TRBV18	.	.	TGTGCCAGCTCCCTGACAGTTCCCCCTGAAGGTGAAAAACTGTTTTTT	CASSLTVPPEGEKLFF
TRBJ2-3	TRBV5-8	.	.	TGTGCCAGCAGCGGTACGGGACATTTCACAGATACGCAGTATTTT	CASSGTGHFTDTQYF
TRBJ1-5	TRBV10-3	.	.	TGTGCCATCAGTGATGGAGGGAAGGGTGTCGGTCAGCCCCAGCATTTT	CAISDGGKGVGQPQHF
TRBJ2-7	TRBV13	TRBD1	.	TGTGCCAGCAGCATAAGGACAGGAAGCTACGAGCAGTACTTC	CASSIRTGSYEQYF
TRBJ2-3	TRBV27	TRBD2	.	TGTGCCAGCAGTTTTCGCCTAGCGGGCACAGATACGCAGTATTTT	CASSFRLAGTDTQYF
TRBJ2-7	TRBV10-3	.	.	TGTGCCATCAGTGATTCAGGGTGGAGATACGAGCAGTACTTC	CAISDSGWRYEQYF
TRBJ2-3	TRBV28	TRBD2	once	TGTGCCAGCAGTTCTAGCGGGAGGGCTACAGATACGCAGTATTTT	CASSSSGRATDTQYF
TRBJ2-5	TRBV9	.	.	TGTGCCAGCAGCCAACACTGGGGGGCCGAGACCCAGTACTTC	CASSQHWGAETQYF
TRBJ2-1	TRBV11-3	.	.	TGTGCCAGCAGCCTCCCGGGCTACAATGAGCAGTTCTTC	CASSLPGYNEQFF
TRBJ1-1	TRBV7-3	.	.	TGTGCCAGCAGCGTACAGGGAGGCACTGAAGCTTTCTTT	CASSVQGGTEAFF
TRBJ1-1	TRBV2	.	.	TGTGCCAGCACGGGGACAACTTTTTTAGAACATGGAGCTTTCTTT	CASTGTTFLEHGAFF
TRBJ1-2	TRBV30	.	.	TGTGCCTGGAGAACGAGCATTGACTACACCTTC	CAWRTSIDYTF
TRBJ1-2	TRBV5-4	TRBD1	.	TGTGCCAGCAGCCCACCGACAGGGGTGAACGCCGCCGCATATGGCTACACCTTC	CASSPPTGVNAAAYGYTF
TRBJ2-5	TRBV7-9	.	.	TGTGCCAGCAGCCCATGGACCGGGGGAGAGACCCAGTACTTC	CASSPWTGGETQYF
TRBJ2-7	TRBV6-6	.	.	TGTGCCAGCAGTTACTCGACTGCACAGTACGAGCAGTACTTC	CASSYSTAQYEQYF
TRBJ2-2	TRBV5-1	TRBD1	.	TGCGCCAGCAGCAAGGACAGGGCGGGCGGGGAGCTGTTTTTT	CASSKDRAGGELFF
TRBJ2-6	TRBV19	TRBD1	few	TGTGCCAGTAGTACGACAGGGGCTGAGGCCAACGTCCTGACTTTC	CASSTTGAEANVLTF
TRBJ2-7	TRBV28	.	.	TGTGCCAGCAGTTCTCACGGGCGATCCGGACCCACCCCCTTGTACGAGCAGTACTTC	CASSSHGRSGPTPLYEQYF
TRBJ2-7	TRBV7-3	.	.	TGTGCCAGCAGCCCCCGGAGCGACCCCCTCGAGCAGTACTTC	CASSPRSDPLEQYF
TRBJ2-5	TRBV9	TRBD2	.	TGTGCCAGCAGCCAAGGGGTGGGAGGGCCGGGGGAGACCCAGTACTTC	CASSQGVGGPGETQYF
TRBJ2-1	TRBV6-4	.	few	TGTGCCACTTCTAGCGACTCCTACAATGAGCAGTTCTTC	CATSSDSYNEQFF
TRBJ2-1	TRBV11-2	TRBD2	.	TGTGCCAGCAGCTTCCCTTCACACGAAATTAGCGGGAGTAATGAGCAGTTCTTC	CASSFPSHEISGSNEQFF
TRBJ1-4	TRBV29-1	.	.	TGCAGCGTTGAGTGGGGGGGTCTTAAGGAAAAACTGTTTTTT	CSVEWGGLKEKLFF
TRBJ2-7	TRBV2	.	.	TGTGCCAGCATGGGGGCCGAGCAGTACTTC	CASMGAEQYF
TRBJ2-5	TRBV20-1	.	few	TGCAGTGCTGCCTACTCGGAGACCCAGTACTTC	CSAAYSETQYF
TRBJ2-1	TRBV5-1	.	.	TGCGCCAGCAGCTACCTTGGCAACTCCTACAATGAGCAGTTCTTC	CASSYLGNSYNEQFF
TRBJ2-7	TRBV11-2	TRBD1	few	TGTGCCAGCAGCCCATTTTCGGGACAGTCTTGGGGTGAGCAGTACTTC	CASSPFSGQSWGEQYF
TRBJ2-3	TRBV6-5	.	.	TGTGCCAGCAGTTCCACAGGGAAGTTCACAGATACGCAGTATTTT	CASSSTGKFTDTQYF